These 8 T cell receptor beta chains were sequenced from one sample in a study of blood T cell repertoires in COVID-19. Some clones are missing from TCRdb's copy, which holds only in-frame ones; the method was immunoSEQ multiplex PCR. This table holds some 360,000 clones, approximately 87% found once. Sequenced: peripheral blood. The receptor source for this set is a woman in her fifties or sixties with COVID-19, enrolled during active disease.

The rearrangement joins TRBV6-5 to TRBJ2-1; 9 bases align to TRBD2. The CDR3 length is 15 residues. Germline loops: CDR1 MNHEY, CDR2 SVGAGI. Losses at the gene ends were 5 bases for V and 3 bases for J; bases not matched to a gene: 5. CDR3 DNA sequence: TGTGCCAGCAGTCTCTCTAGCGGGAACTACAATGAGCAGTTCTTC. It translates to CASSLSSGNYNEQFF.

V and J are TRBV4-1 and TRBJ2-1, with D maybe TRBD1 (6 bases). Germline V lookup: CDR1 MGHRA, CDR2 YSYEKL. The CDR3 has 16 amino acids. V lost 4 bases and J 4 bases, leaving 17 bases between the germline ends. CDR3 residues: CASSPGRGLRYNEQFF. The CDR3 bases are TGCGCCAGCAGCCCAGGCAGGGGATTAAGATACAATGAGCAGTTCTTC.

This clone was observed once. This chain connects TRBV4-2 to TRBJ2-5; 7 positions match TRBD2. The ends lost 0 bases at V and 1 base at J; junction bases unmatched: 8. The CDR3 runs to 17 residues. CDR1 LGHNA and CDR2 YNFKEQ come from the germline V gene. The CDR3 here is CASSQDRGASGQETQYF. In DNA form, the CDR3 reads TGTGCCAGCAGCCAAGATCGTGGAGCTAGCGGCCAAGAGACCCAGTACTTC.

This clone has just one count. V and J are TRBV24-1 and TRBJ1-2; the match to TRBD1 covers 7 bases. V trimming: 2 bases; J trimming: 8 bases; junction bases outside the gene matches: 7. This CDR3 has 14 residues. CDR1 is KGHDR, CDR2 SFDVKD, per germline. The chain's CDR3 is CATSDSDRVRGYTF. In nucleotides, the CDR3 is TGTGCCACCAGTGATTCAGACAGGGTACGCGGCTACACCTTC.

The chain's CDR3 is CASSQGQFTEAFF. The CDR3 DNA sequence: TGCGCCAGCAGCCAAGGACAGTTCACTGAAGCTTTCTTT. V usage is TRBV5-1 and J usage is TRBJ1-1; possible D gene TRBD1, 6 bases. Germline CDR1 SGHRS, CDR2 YFSETQ. Trimming cost V 4 bases and J 4 bases, with 11 bases left between them. There are 13 residues in the CDR3.

The gene calls are TRBV5-4 and TRBJ2-5; 12 bases map to TRBD2. The length of the CDR3 is 19 residues. The germline V gene has CDR1 SGHNT and CDR2 YYREEE (reference sequence). J gave up 1 base and V 1 base, and 11 bases lay outside the gene matches. CDR3 residues: CASSLKVTSGGGAQETQYF. For the CDR3, the DNA is TGTGCCAGCAGCTTGAAAGTGACTAGCGGGGGCGGGGCCCAAGAGACCCAGTACTTC.

The genes are TRBV9 and TRBJ2-7; D may be TRBD2 (6 bases). CDR1 is SGDLS and CDR2 is YYNGEE in the germline V gene. V lost 2 bases, J lost 2 bases, and 11 bases lay in between. The CDR3 extends over 14 amino acids. CDR3 nucleotides: TGTGCCAGCAGCGTTTTAGCGGAGCCCTACGAGCAGTACTTC. This encodes CASSVLAEPYEQYF.

The chain has TRBV6-1 and TRBJ2-7; D uncertain. With 1 base removed from V and 3 bases from J, the gap between germline ends came to 13 bases. This CDR3 has 15 residues. The germline CDR1 and CDR2 sequences are MNHNS and SASEGT. The CDR3 nucleotides are TGTGCCAGCAGTGAAGTGCCCCAGACATACTACGAGCAGTACTTC. Protein: CASSEVPQTYYEQYF.